In this sample, the clone carrying this T cell receptor (beta chain) turned up a few times. No antigen is known for it. Together with a sample-barcoded 5' primer, a J-beta primer mix was included in a second PCR lasting about 7 to 11 cycles. TCRdb reprocessed the 5' RACE reads with MiXCR, giving one entry per CDR3 protein. The sample has 1.4 million to 1.5 million distinct CDR3 sequences, roughly 45% seen once. Each donor's blood draw was 8.5 to 10 milliliters of peripheral blood. The CDR3 runs 16 residues. V was pared by 1 base and J by 4 bases, with 7 bases of the junction left unmatched. CDR1 is SGHAT and CDR2 is FQNNGV in the germline V gene. The entry originates in a study of blood T cells in healthy people across ages. Broader study findings: Conclusively comparing naive with antigen-experienced cells was impossible with unsorted PBMCs.

The sample comprised blood. The origin of this receptor is a woman between 18 and 29 years old in good health. V is TRBV11-2 and J is TRBJ2-7; TRBD1 agrees at 10 bases. The CDR3 sequence: CASSLAMDRGLYEQYF. CDR3 DNA: TGTGCCAGCAGCTTAGCCATGGACAGGGGGTTGTACGAGCAGTACTTC.